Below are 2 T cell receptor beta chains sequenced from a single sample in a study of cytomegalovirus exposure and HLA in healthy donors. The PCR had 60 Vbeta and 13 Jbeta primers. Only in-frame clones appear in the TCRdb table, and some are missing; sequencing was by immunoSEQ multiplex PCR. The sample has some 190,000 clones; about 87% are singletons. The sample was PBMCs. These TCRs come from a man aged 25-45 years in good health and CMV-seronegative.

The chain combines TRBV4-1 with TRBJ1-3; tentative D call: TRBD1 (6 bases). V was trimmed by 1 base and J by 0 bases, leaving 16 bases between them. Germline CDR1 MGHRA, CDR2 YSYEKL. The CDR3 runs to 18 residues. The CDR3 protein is CASSQVPGQLHSGNTIYF. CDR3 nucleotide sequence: TGCGCCAGCAGCCAAGTCCCCGGACAGCTACACTCTGGAAACACCATATATTTT.

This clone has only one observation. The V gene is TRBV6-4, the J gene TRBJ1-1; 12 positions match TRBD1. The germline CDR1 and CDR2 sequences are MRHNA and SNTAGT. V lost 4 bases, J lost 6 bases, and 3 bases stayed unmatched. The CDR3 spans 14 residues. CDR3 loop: CASSAGQGAAEAFF. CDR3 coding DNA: TGTGCCAGCAGTGCGGGACAGGGGGCGGCTGAAGCTTTCTTT.